These T cell receptor beta chains were read from a single sample in a study of tumor-infiltrating lymphocytes in primary liver carcinoma. TCRdb used MiXCR to reprocess the multiplex PCR reads, holding one entry per CDR3 protein. The table records under 200,000 distinct CDR3 sequences, less than 70% of them present only once. The specimen sequenced was peripheral blood. The receptors were gathered from a woman in her sixties with primary liver carcinoma and hepatitis B virus infection. The CDR3 runs from the conserved cysteine through the conserved F or W.

V gene,J gene,CDR3 protein
TRBV28,TRBJ2-2,CAGSTSGRATGELFF
TRBV11-2,TRBJ1-5,CAGSWESNQPRHF
TRBV29-1,TRBJ2-3,CSVVVGATTDTQYF
TRBV11-1,TRBJ2-7,CASRGKRSYEQYF
TRBV7-9,TRBJ2-1,CASTKWGPSEDEQFF
TRBV6-5,TRBJ1-2,CASSYFSVSHAAPLIGYDYTF
TRBV20-1,TRBJ2-3,CSARDRGLADSTDTQYF
TRBV18,TRBJ2-1,CASSQGLNNEQFF
TRBV5-1,TRBJ1-6,CASSFGGTIQDKALHF
TRBV28,TRBJ1-2,CASRDRGYGYTF
TRBV15,TRBJ2-5,CATSRLTGGVKMGETQYF
TRBV21-1,TRBJ2-1,CASSNRDRVNGLCNEQFF
TRBV11-2,TRBJ2-1,CASSLLGAGGPNEQFF
TRBV6-1,TRBJ2-2,CASSAGTGGSSTGELFF
TRBV11-2,TRBJ2-7,CASSLIPGRGMGEQYF
TRBV5-4,TRBJ2-1,CASSLEAGEQFF
TRBV11-3,TRBJ1-1,CASSLVGTEAFF
TRBV10-3,TRBJ2-7,CATSLAGGQKEQYF
TRBV11-3,TRBJ1-2,CASRLDRENYGYIF
TRBV6-4,TRBJ2-3,CASKGNSVADTQYF
TRBV6-5,TRBJ2-1,CASTPDRPRSYSEQFF
TRBV11-2,TRBJ1-2,CAGRPVLNNYGYTF
TRBV11-1,TRBJ2-2,CASNSTGTPGPGEPFF
TRBV5-1,TRBJ2-2,CASSLADGNTGELFF
TRBV11-2,TRBJ2-1,CASSSQTVAGGLQFF
TRBV2,TRBJ2-5,CASGEYSVQETQYF
TRBV11-2,TRBJ2-1,CASSSSGTSGGTSYDEQFF
TRBV7-9,TRBJ1-5,CASGLGGADQPQHF
TRBV11-1,TRBJ2-5,CASSCPVGHIQETQYF
TRBV6-6,TRBJ1-1,CASSHATGGGGLNAEASF
TRBV28,TRBJ2-4,CASSLGGAKNIQYF
TRBV28,TRBJ2-7,CVSTSGNAVFSYEQYF
TRBV12-3/TRBV12-4,TRBJ1-1,CASSPVPDTKNTEAFF
TRBV11-2,TRBJ2-3,CASSWTSGSGTDMQYF
TRBV20-1,TRBJ2-5,CSARAGDRVKTQYF
TRBV12-3/TRBV12-4,TRBJ2-7,CASSLGAVAGKYEQYF
TRBV29-1,TRBJ2-2,CSVSLSKKTGELFF
TRBV5-1,TRBJ2-1,CASSLDVGPWEQFF
TRBV12-3/TRBV12-4,TRBJ1-2,CASSLGQGVGGYTF
TRBV12-3/TRBV12-4,TRBJ1-1,CASSLVGLNTEAFF
TRBV14,TRBJ2-3,CASSQDPLAGGPHTQYF
TRBV4-3,TRBJ2-1,CASSQFQGASNEQFF
TRBV12-3/TRBV12-4,TRBJ2-3,CASRFGTSGGSTDTQYF
TRBV6-1,TRBJ1-2,CASSSRTTYGYTF
TRBV11-2,TRBJ1-1,CASSLVVTGGTEAFF
TRBV6-5,TRBJ2-7,CASSRSSRVLGYEQYF
TRBV5-1,TRBJ2-1,CARSLGLGYNEQFF
TRBV28,TRBJ1-2,CASTQGGRNYGYTF
TRBV6-1,TRBJ2-7,CASSEYASGKNEQYF
TRBV13,TRBJ2-4,CANRPQGGKNIQYF
TRBV11-2,TRBJ2-7,CASSSSTGVLEEQYF
TRBV6-5,TRBJ1-1,CATSDRSPNTEAFF
TRBV21-1,TRBJ1-5,CASSARGTGYNQPQHF
TRBV29-1,TRBJ2-3,CSVEWQSTDTQYF
TRBV4-1,TRBJ2-1,CASSLKGTGQGVWRGRINEQFF